This TCR beta chain was captured by sequencing in a study of cytomegalovirus exposure and HLA in healthy donors. Study-level information: The use of the same platform for the roughly 130 validation repertoires and the roughly 700 first-cohort repertoires was reported by a later analysis. Study results and caveats: The classifier was said to identify cytomegalovirus status with high specificity and sensitivity. TCR beta chains numbering under 200 were designated cytomegalovirus-associated.

Comments on this clone: Its antigen is not known.

TCRdb's copy holds only in-frame clones and misses some; the assay was immunoSEQ multiplex PCR. The sample consists of 150,000 to 200,000 clones, about 89% of them appearing once. The CDR3 loop spans 13 amino acids. V dropped 5 bases and J dropped 6; count of bases not matched to a gene: 4. The germline V gene has CDR1 MNHNY and CDR2 SVGAGI (reference sequence). The chain couples TRBV6-6 to TRBJ2-1, with TRBD2 identical over 7 bases. This TCR was sampled from a young man in good health and CMV-seropositive. Specimen: PBMCs. Here the CDR3 DNA reads TGTGCCAGCAGTCTAGGACTAGGCAATGAGCAGTTCTTC. Protein sequence: CASSLGLGNEQFF.